This is a list of T cell receptor beta chains from one sample in a study of post-analysis software for immune sequencing data. One entry per CDR3 protein results from TCRdb running MiXCR on the PCR reads. Among about 400,000 distinct CDR3 sequences listed, roughly 35% were seen once. Sequenced input: blood. These receptors all come from a girl aged 10 to 17 with multiple sclerosis. Both conserved end residues are part of each CDR3. The D gene is left open where the match is weak. The size of a clone is reported for some rows only, either as once, few or many, or as a class for expanded clones.

V gene: TRBV29-1; J gene: TRBJ2-2; clone size: once; D gene: .; CDR3 protein: CSAQGSGELFF
V gene: TRBV10-3; J gene: TRBJ1-1; clone size: .; D gene: .; CDR3 protein: CAINNERDTEAFF
V gene: TRBV10-3; J gene: TRBJ1-1; clone size: few; D gene: .; CDR3 protein: CAISETGDTEAFF
V gene: TRBV11-2; J gene: TRBJ2-1; clone size: few; D gene: TRBD1; CDR3 protein: CASSLPIRGGSDEQFF
V gene: TRBV28; J gene: TRBJ2-5; clone size: .; D gene: .; CDR3 protein: CASSSDIEGKTQYF
V gene: TRBV6-5; J gene: TRBJ2-6; clone size: .; D gene: .; CDR3 protein: CASSYSRALVSGANVLTF
V gene: TRBV7-2; J gene: TRBJ2-7; clone size: .; D gene: .; CDR3 protein: CASSLTPEGEQYF
V gene: TRBV5-1; J gene: TRBJ2-7; clone size: few; D gene: .; CDR3 protein: CASSLGKGDFYEQYF
V gene: TRBV12-3/TRBV12-4; J gene: TRBJ2-5; clone size: few; D gene: TRBD2; CDR3 protein: CASTGTSGGQGEQYF
V gene: TRBV12-3/TRBV12-4; J gene: TRBJ1-5; clone size: .; D gene: TRBD1; CDR3 protein: CASSLWGRGLFYSNQPQHF
V gene: TRBV11-2; J gene: TRBJ2-3; clone size: .; D gene: TRBD1; CDR3 protein: CASSRRQGEGTDTQYF
V gene: TRBV2; J gene: TRBJ2-3; clone size: few; D gene: .; CDR3 protein: CASSVQLGDTQYF
V gene: TRBV20-1; J gene: TRBJ1-2; clone size: few; D gene: .; CDR3 protein: CSAPDNPIGYTF
V gene: TRBV6-1; J gene: TRBJ2-7; clone size: few; D gene: TRBD1; CDR3 protein: CASSERGDRGYEQYF
V gene: TRBV6-5; J gene: TRBJ1-2; clone size: .; D gene: .; CDR3 protein: CACSYRDRPNYGYTF
V gene: TRBV7-9; J gene: TRBJ1-6; clone size: .; D gene: .; CDR3 protein: CASSLTSNSPLHF
V gene: TRBV2; J gene: TRBJ2-1; clone size: .; D gene: TRBD1; CDR3 protein: CASSGADRGLNEQFF
V gene: TRBV24-1; J gene: TRBJ2-5; clone size: few; D gene: .; CDR3 protein: CATSDAQRFGETQYF
V gene: TRBV6-6; J gene: TRBJ2-2; clone size: .; D gene: TRBD2; CDR3 protein: CASYGGGRGGELFF
V gene: TRBV19; J gene: TRBJ2-4; clone size: .; D gene: TRBD1; CDR3 protein: CASSTAPGTGEQYF
V gene: TRBV15; J gene: TRBJ2-3; clone size: few; D gene: TRBD2; CDR3 protein: CATSVGLAGVSDTQYF
V gene: TRBV20-1; J gene: TRBJ2-5; clone size: .; D gene: .; CDR3 protein: CSARDEEGFEETQYF
V gene: TRBV7-2; J gene: TRBJ1-2; clone size: .; D gene: .; CDR3 protein: CASSLSGGLRGYTF
V gene: TRBV6-2/TRBV6-3; J gene: TRBJ1-1; clone size: .; D gene: .; CDR3 protein: CASTLRDARWAFF
V gene: TRBV4-1; J gene: TRBJ2-1; clone size: many; D gene: TRBD2; CDR3 protein: CASSYLRTSWNEQFF
V gene: TRBV5-6; J gene: TRBJ2-6; clone size: few; D gene: .; CDR3 protein: CASSPKGSGANVLTF
V gene: TRBV6-5; J gene: TRBJ2-1; clone size: few; D gene: .; CDR3 protein: CASSYGLGSYNEQFF
V gene: TRBV4-1; J gene: TRBJ2-1; clone size: .; D gene: TRBD2; CDR3 protein: CASSQGRSGDRQFF
V gene: TRBV18; J gene: .; clone size: .; D gene: TRBD1; CDR3 protein: CASSPPAGGVYEQYF
V gene: TRBV6-5; J gene: TRBJ2-5; clone size: .; D gene: TRBD2; CDR3 protein: CASSYGSSGGQETQYF
V gene: TRBV4-3; J gene: TRBJ1-4; clone size: .; D gene: .; CDR3 protein: CASSQAHGGANEKLFF
V gene: TRBV24-1; J gene: TRBJ2-1; clone size: .; D gene: TRBD1; CDR3 protein: CATSDFGTGGHNEQFF
V gene: TRBV3-1; J gene: TRBJ2-1; clone size: .; D gene: TRBD2; CDR3 protein: CASSSRWSSAGGWQFF
V gene: TRBV6-6; J gene: TRBJ1-1; clone size: .; D gene: .; CDR3 protein: CASSWSGTSGPEAFF
V gene: TRBV29-1; J gene: TRBJ2-1; clone size: .; D gene: TRBD1; CDR3 protein: CSVEDWAGGIDEQFF
V gene: TRBV6-5; J gene: TRBJ2-4; clone size: .; D gene: TRBD2; CDR3 protein: CASSYERGGGNIQYF
V gene: TRBV29-1; J gene: TRBJ1-4; clone size: .; D gene: .; CDR3 protein: CSVEPRGSNEKLFF
V gene: TRBV7-9; J gene: TRBJ1-2; clone size: .; D gene: .; CDR3 protein: CASSLAGDRIGYTF
V gene: TRBV7-2; J gene: TRBJ2-2; clone size: few; D gene: TRBD1; CDR3 protein: CASSHVGQATNTGELFF
V gene: TRBV12-3/TRBV12-4; J gene: TRBJ1-4; clone size: .; D gene: TRBD1; CDR3 protein: CASSSLPGTGEKLFF
V gene: TRBV7-8; J gene: TRBJ2-7; clone size: .; D gene: .; CDR3 protein: CASSPIPSYEQYF
V gene: TRBV14; J gene: TRBJ2-7; clone size: many; D gene: .; CDR3 protein: CASSQGKSQQYEQYF